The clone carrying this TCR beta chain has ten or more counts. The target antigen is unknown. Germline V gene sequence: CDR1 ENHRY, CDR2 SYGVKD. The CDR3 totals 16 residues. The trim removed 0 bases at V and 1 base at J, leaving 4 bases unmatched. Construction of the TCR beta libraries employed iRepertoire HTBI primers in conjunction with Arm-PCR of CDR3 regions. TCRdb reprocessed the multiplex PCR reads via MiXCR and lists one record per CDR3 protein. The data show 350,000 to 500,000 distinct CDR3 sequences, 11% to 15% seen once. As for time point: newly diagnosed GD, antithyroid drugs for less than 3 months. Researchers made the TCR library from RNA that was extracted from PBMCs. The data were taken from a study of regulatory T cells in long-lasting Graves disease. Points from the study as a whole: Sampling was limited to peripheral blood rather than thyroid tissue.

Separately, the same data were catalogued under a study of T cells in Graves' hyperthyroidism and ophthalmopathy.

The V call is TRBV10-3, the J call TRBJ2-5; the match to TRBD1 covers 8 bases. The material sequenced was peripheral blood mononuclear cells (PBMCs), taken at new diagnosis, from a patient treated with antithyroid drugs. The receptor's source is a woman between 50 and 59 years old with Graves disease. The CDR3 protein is CAISESGTGGQETQYF. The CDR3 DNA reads TGTGCCATCAGTGAGTCGGGTACAGGGGGCCAAGAGACCCAGTACTTC.